The source of this T cell receptor beta chain is a study of cytomegalovirus exposure and HLA in healthy donors. Per the germline V gene, CDR1 is MNHEY and CDR2 is SMNVEV (reference sequence). This CDR3 region has 15 residues. Amplification used 60 Vbeta primers and 13 Jbeta primers. The protocol was immunoSEQ multiplex PCR, while the TCRdb copy is restricted to in-frame clones and leaves out a portion. There are 150,000 to 200,000 clones in the sample; roughly 85% occur only once, and less than 8% lies in the top ten. This clone is a singleton in its sample. The sample comprised PBMCs. This chain links TRBV27 with TRBJ2-5, with D perhaps TRBD1 (6 bases). TRBJ2-7 matches the DNA end more closely, so the J call is doubtful. The clonotype comes from a man aged 40-49 years in good health and CMV-seropositive. CDR3 residues: CASSGRTGIGYEQYF. The CDR3 DNA reads as TGTGCCAGCAGTGGAAGAACAGGGATCGGCTACGAGCAGTACTTC.